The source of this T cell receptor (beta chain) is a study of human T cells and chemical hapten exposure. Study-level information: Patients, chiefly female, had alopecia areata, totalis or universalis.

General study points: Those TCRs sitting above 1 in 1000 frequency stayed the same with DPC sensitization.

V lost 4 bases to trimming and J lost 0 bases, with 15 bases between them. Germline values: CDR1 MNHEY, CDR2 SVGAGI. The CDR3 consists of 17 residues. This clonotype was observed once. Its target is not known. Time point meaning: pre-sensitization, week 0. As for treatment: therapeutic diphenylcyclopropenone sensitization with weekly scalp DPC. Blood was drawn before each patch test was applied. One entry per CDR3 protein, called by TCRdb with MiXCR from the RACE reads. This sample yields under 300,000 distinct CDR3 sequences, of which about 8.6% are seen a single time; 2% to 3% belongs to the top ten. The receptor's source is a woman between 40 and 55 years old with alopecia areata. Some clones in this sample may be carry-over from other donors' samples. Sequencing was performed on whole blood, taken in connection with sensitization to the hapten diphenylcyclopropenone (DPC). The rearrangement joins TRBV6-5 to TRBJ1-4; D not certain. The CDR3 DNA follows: TGTGCCAGCAGTTCGACTCCGCTCATTGCAACTAATGAAAAACTGTTTTTT. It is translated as CASSSTPLIATNEKLFF.